This entry lists 10 T cell receptor beta chains sequenced from one sample in a study of CD8 T cells in ankylosing spondylitis. Study-wide points: Within ankylosing spondylitis blood, a TCR beta motif made up of eight highly homologous variants appeared to be characteristic.

Their recognized antigens are unknown. TCRdb re-called the 5' RACE reads with MiXCR, one entry per CDR3 protein. Of approximately 220,000 distinct CDR3 sequences listed, 15% to 20% were seen once; the top ten hold under 45%. Material: blood, either unsorted or a sorted T cell fraction (not recorded which). These receptors all stem from a male donor with ankylosing spondylitis.

This rearrangement joins TRBV4-1 to TRBJ2-1; D is unresolved. V gave up 9 bases and J gave up 0 bases, with 18 bases separating them. CDR1 MGHRA and CDR2 YSYEKL come from the germline V gene. This CDR3 contains 16 residues. CDR3 loop: CASRETPLSSYNEQFF. As DNA, the CDR3 is TGCGCCAGTCGTGAGACTCCTCTTAGCTCCTACAATGAGCAGTTCTTC.

V gene TRBV6-1 combines with J gene TRBJ1-1; tentative D call: TRBD1 (5 bases). This CDR3 has 13 amino acids. Germline CDR1 and CDR2: MNHNS and SASEGT. V shed 6 bases and J shed 3 bases, with 11 bases lying between them. CDR3 loop: CASREAGDTEAFF. CDR3 coding DNA: TGTGCCAGCAGGGAGGCGGGGGACACTGAAGCTTTCTTT.

The CDR3 DNA sequence: TGTGCCAGCAGTGTACTAGCGGGGGACTCCTACGAGCAGTACTTC. Residues: CASSVLAGDSYEQYF. The chain employs TRBV27 and TRBJ2-7; the match to TRBD2 covers 11 bases. The germline V gene encodes CDR1 MNHEY and CDR2 SMNVEV (reference sequence). Trimming took 5 bases from V and 0 from J; bases not matched to a gene: 3. This CDR3 is built from 15 residues.

The rearrangement joins TRBV27 to TRBJ2-1; 7 nucleotides match TRBD2. Germline V gene data show CDR1 as MNHEY and CDR2 as SMNVEV (reference sequence). This CDR3 region has 13 residues. The junction had 7 bases not matched to a gene; V was cut back by 8 bases and J by 6 bases. CDR3 DNA: TGTGCCAGCGGGGGAGTAGCGGGCAATGAGCAGTTCTTC. It codes for CASGGVAGNEQFF.

V gene TRBV7-9 combines with J gene TRBJ2-2; the match to TRBD1 covers 7 bases. This CDR3 comprises 15 residues. J was trimmed by 6 bases and V by 5 bases; bases with no gene match: 9. Germline CDR1 reads SEHNR; CDR2 reads FQNEAQ (reference sequence). DNA for the CDR3: TGTGCCAGCAGCCGCCCCAACGACAGGGCCGGGGAGCTGTTTTTT. Translated, it gives CASSRPNDRAGELFF.

The chain recombines TRBV13 with TRBJ1-1, with 9 bases lining up with TRBD1. Germline values: CDR1 PRHDT, CDR2 FYEKMQ (reference sequence). With V trimmed by 4 bases and J by 8 bases, 2 bases remained unmatched. This CDR3 has 12 amino acids. In nucleotides, the CDR3 is TGTGCCAGCAGCTCAGACAGGGGGGAAGCTTTCTTT. This gives the protein CASSSDRGEAFF.

This clonotype has a single count. The chain couples TRBV12-3 or TRBV12-4 to TRBJ1-5; D ambiguous. Between the trimmed V and J ends, which lost 6 bases and 3 bases, there was a span of 12 bases. This CDR3 has 14 amino acids. CDR3 sequence: CASSEPGVNQPQHF. CDR3 in DNA: TGTGCCAGCAGCGAGCCGGGAGTCAATCAGCCCCAGCATTTT.

The chain carries TRBV7-2 and TRBJ1-1, with a possible D match to TRBD1 (5 bases). V was cut by 3 bases and J by 5 bases, with 13 bases left in between. The CDR3 consists of 14 residues. Germline V gene lookup returns CDR1 SGHTA and CDR2 FQGNSA. CDR3 region: CASSFLTGGTEAFF. CDR3 coding DNA: TGTGCCAGCAGCTTCCTCACAGGAGGGACTGAAGCTTTCTTT.

The V call is TRBV12-3 or TRBV12-4, the J call TRBJ2-4; TRBD1 is a possible D gene (6 bases). The CDR3 totals 14 residues. Trimming shortened V by 0 bases and J by 8 bases, and 11 bases separated the two germline ends. Here the CDR3 DNA reads TGTGCCAGCAGTTTAGCCCCAGGGGCGGACATTCAGTACTTC. Encoded protein: CASSLAPGADIQYF.

The genes are TRBV28 and TRBJ2-7, with TRBD1 matching over 9 bases. The CDR3 runs 14 residues. CDR1 and CDR2 (germline): MDHEN, SYDVKM. V gave up 5 bases and J gave up 5 bases; unmatched junction bases: 7. The chain's CDR3 is CASSAGTGIHEQYF. Written as DNA, the CDR3 is TGTGCCAGCAGTGCCGGGACAGGGATCCACGAGCAGTACTTC. The whole variable domain, remainder taken from reference TRBV28 and TRBJ2-7, is DVKVTQSSRYLVKRTGEKVFLECVQDMDHENMFWYRQDPGLGLRLIYFSYDVKMKEKGDIPEGYSVSREKKERFSLILESASTNQTSMYLCASSAGTGIHEQYFGPGTRLTVT.